This T cell receptor beta chain was obtained from a study of prognosis after radiotherapy for stage I lung cancer. The CDR3 spans 14 residues. V lost 4 bases and J 2 bases, leaving 11 bases between the germline ends. The V gene's germline CDR1 is MNHEY and CDR2 SMNVEV (reference sequence). This clonotype was counted ten times or more. Amplification of the TCR beta CDR3 (from genomic DNA) was done by two-round multiplex PCR. For every TRBV and TRBJ gene, a specific primer was used in first-round PCR. TCRdb processed the multiplex PCR reads anew with MiXCR; each CDR3 protein has one entry. The profile shows tens of thousands of distinct CDR3 sequences, more than 20% of them singletons.

The sequencing used PBMCs, collected before or after stereotactic body radiation therapy (not recorded which). V and J are TRBV27 and TRBJ2-5; possibly TRBD1 for D (5 bases). The sequence derives from a donor of 50 years or more with non-small cell lung cancer. This CDR3 is CASSYPGLQETQYF. CDR3 in DNA: TGTGCCAGCAGTTACCCAGGGCTACAAGAGACCCAGTACTTC.